Presented here are 24 T cell receptor beta chains from one specimen sequenced in a study of blood T cell repertoires in COVID-19. Libraries were prepared by immunoSEQ multiplex PCR; TCRdb keeps only in-frame clonotypes and omits some of them. The sample records about 150,000 clones, approximately 90% being singletons. The sequenced material came from peripheral blood. Receptors originate from a woman aged 60-75 years with active COVID-19.

The chain links TRBV7-9 to TRBJ2-5, with unresolved D. Trimming stripped 2 bases from V and 4 bases from J, with 17 bases between. Germline CDR1 reads SEHNR; CDR2 reads FQNEAQ (reference sequence). The CDR3 consists of 16 residues. The CDR3 loop is CASSLMRSVLGETQYF. CDR3 bases: TGTGCCAGCAGCTTAATGAGGAGCGTCCTAGGAGAGACCCAGTACTTC.

The J gene is TRBJ2-7, the V gene TRBV12-5; D not resolved. There are 13 residues in the CDR3. Trimming took off 3 bases at V and 4 bases at J, with 10 bases between the two ends. Germline assignment: CDR1 LGHNT and CDR2 FRNRAP. Here the CDR3 DNA reads TGTGCTAGTGGTTTCCGGGTTTCTTACGAGCAGTACTTC. Translation gives CASGFRVSYEQYF.

A single count supports this clone. The chain links TRBV27 to TRBJ1-2; D gene ambiguous. V lost 5 bases to trimming and J lost 4 bases, with 14 bases between them. The germline V gene has CDR1 MNHEY and CDR2 SMNVEV (reference sequence). The length of the CDR3 is 14 residues. CDR3 sequence reads: CASSPRSVRYGYTF. In DNA, the CDR3 is TGTGCCAGCAGTCCTCGGAGTGTTCGCTATGGCTACACCTTC.

V gene TRBV29-1 combines with J gene TRBJ2-3; 9 positions agree with TRBD1. CDR1 and CDR2 from the germline V gene are SQVTM and ANQGSEA. CDR3 length: 16 amino acids. The trim removed 4 bases at V and 0 bases at J, leaving 8 bases unmatched. The CDR3 loop reads CSVADRGRTSTDTQYF. The CDR3, as DNA: TGCAGCGTTGCGGACAGGGGACGAACTAGCACAGATACGCAGTATTTT.

The chain links TRBV29-1 to TRBJ1-3; a possible D gene is TRBD1 (6 bases). CDR3 length: 14 residues. V lost 7 bases and J 0 bases, leaving 13 bases between the germline ends. The germline CDR1 and CDR2 sequences are SQVTM and ANQGSEA. This chain's CDR3 is CSARGASSGNTIYF. CDR3 nucleotide sequence: TGCAGCGCGCGGGGGGCGTCCTCTGGAAACACCATATATTTT.

The gene calls are TRBV24-1 and TRBJ2-3, with D possibly being TRBD2 (5 bases). The CDR3 has 17 residues. In germline, CDR1 is KGHDR, CDR2 SFDVKD. V lost 2 bases, J lost 0 bases, and 14 bases lay in between. In nucleotides, the CDR3 is TGTGCCACCAGTGATTCCAGCGGTAGAGCAAGCACAGATACGCAGTATTTT. It codes for CATSDSSGRASTDTQYF.

This chain connects TRBV14 to TRBJ1-3; D not resolved. Trimming removed 0 bases from V and 4 bases from J, with 4 bases in between. The CDR3 sequence is 13 residues long. Looked up from germline, CDR1 is SGHDN and CDR2 is FVKESK. The chain's CDR3 is CASSQDVGNTIYF. DNA of the CDR3: TGTGCCAGCAGCCAAGACGTGGGAAACACCATATATTTT.

This chain links TRBV7-9 with TRBJ2-4; D gene uncertain. This CDR3 contains 16 residues. CDR1 is SEHNR, CDR2 FQNEAQ, per germline (reference sequence). Trimming removed 1 base from V and 0 bases from J, with 10 bases in between. CDR3 sequence reads: CASSLGGSGAKNIQYF. CDR3 sequence (DNA): TGTGCCAGCAGCTTAGGTGGGTCGGGAGCCAAAAACATTCAGTACTTC.

This clone was recorded once. This chain connects TRBV30 to TRBJ2-2; TRBD1 might be the D (6 bases). The CDR3 loop spans 13 amino acids. Looked up from germline, CDR1 is GTSNPN and CDR2 is SVGIG (reference sequence). V was shortened by 1 base and J by 4 bases, with 7 bases between the two germline ends. Here the CDR3 reads CAWSGRGTGELFF. The CDR3 coding sequence is TGTGCCTGGAGTGGCAGGGGCACCGGGGAGCTGTTTTTT.

This chain joins TRBV3-1 (or the pseudogene TRBV3-2) and TRBJ1-1; D uncertain. This CDR3 region has 13 residues. V gave up 2 bases and J gave up 7 bases, with 11 bases separating them. Germline V gives CDR1 LGHDT, CDR2 YNNKEL (reference sequence). The CDR3 region has the DNA TGTGCCAGCAGCCAACCGGTGTATGGTGAAGCTTTCTTT. It is translated as CASSQPVYGEAFF.

The chain couples TRBV5-1 to TRBJ2-2; D possibly corresponds to TRBD1 (5 bases). Germline CDR1 reads SGHRS; CDR2 reads YFSETQ. Trimming cost V 1 base and J 7 bases, with 8 bases left between them. The CDR3 has 13 amino acids. The CDR3 reads CASSLSRVGELFF. CDR3 bases: TGCGCCAGCAGCTTGAGCAGGGTCGGGGAGCTGTTTTTT.

The chain joins TRBV6-5 to TRBJ2-1; D might be TRBD2 (6 bases). V dropped 5 bases and J dropped 9 bases, with 8 bases sitting between them. Germline loops: CDR1 MNHEY, CDR2 SVGAGI. The CDR3 spans 11 residues. The CDR3, as DNA: TGTGCCAGCAGTCCCGGGGGTGAGCAGTTCTTC. Residues: CASSPGGEQFF.

The chain couples TRBV19 to TRBJ1-6, with TRBD1 matching over 8 bases. V shed 3 bases, J shed 9 bases, and the junction held 7 bases outside the gene matches. Germline CDR1 reads LNHDA; CDR2 reads SQIVND (reference sequence). This CDR3 has 15 residues. CDR3 DNA sequence: TGTGCCAGTAGTATCCTGGACAGGGTTACTTCACCCCTCCACTTT. Amino acids: CASSILDRVTSPLHF. The full variable domain, with the rest looked up from reference TRBV19 and TRBJ1-6, is DGGITQSPKYLFRKEGQNVTLSCEQNLNHDAMYWYRQDPGQGLRLIYYSQIVNDFQKGDIAEGYSVSREKKESFPLTVTSAQKNPTAFYLCASSILDRVTSPLHFGNGTRLTVT.

The chain links TRBV7-2 to TRBJ2-7; D ambiguous. V lost 3 bases and J 3 bases, leaving 12 bases between the germline ends. This CDR3 region has 14 residues. Germline CDR1 and CDR2: SGHTA and FQGNSA. The DNA for the CDR3 is TGTGCCAGCAGCTTCGCGGCATCGGGCTACGAGCAGTACTTC. Translating it yields CASSFAASGYEQYF.

The chain combines TRBV3-1 (or the pseudogene TRBV3-2) with TRBJ2-2; a weak D match, TRBD1 (6 bases). The germline V gene has CDR1 LGHDT and CDR2 YNNKEL (reference sequence). This CDR3 spans 16 amino acids. The V gene lost 6 bases and the J gene lost 2 bases, with 16 bases spanning the gap. As DNA, the CDR3 is TGTGCCAGCAGTTCCCCCGGGACACTTAACACCGGGGAGCTGTTTTTT. This sequence encodes CASSSPGTLNTGELFF.

The gene calls are TRBV5-6 and TRBJ2-2; 9 nucleotides line up with TRBD2. With V trimmed by 4 bases and J by 5 bases, 6 bases remained unmatched. The CDR3 is 15 residues long. CDR1 and CDR2 (germline): SGHDT, YYEEEE. Here the CDR3 DNA reads TGTGCCAGCAGCAGTAGCGGGAGTGAAACCGGGGAGCTGTTTTTT. It is translated as CASSSSGSETGELFF.

The CDR3 protein is CASSVGGETGVFEQYF. In DNA, the CDR3 is TGTGCCAGCAGCGTAGGTGGCGAGACAGGGGTTTTCGAGCAGTACTTC. This chain uses TRBV9 with TRBJ2-7; 8 bases agree with TRBD1. From germline, CDR1 is SGDLS and CDR2 YYNGEE. The junction had 11 bases not matched to a gene; V was cut back by 0 bases and J by 6 bases. This CDR3 spans 16 amino acids.

The chain uses TRBV7-9 and TRBJ2-3, with 8 bases aligning to TRBD2. V shed 3 bases and J 4 bases; nucleotides not matched to a gene: 6. CDR3 length: 15 amino acids. The germline CDR1 and CDR2 sequences are SEHNR and FQNEAQ (reference sequence). CDR3 in amino acids: CASSLYGRAPDTQYF. In DNA, the CDR3 is TGTGCCAGCAGCTTGTACGGGAGGGCCCCAGATACGCAGTATTTT.

V and J are TRBV6-5 and TRBJ1-2, with unresolved D. Germline CDR1 and CDR2: MNHEY and SVGAGI. Trimming stripped 7 bases from V and 0 bases from J, with 15 bases between. The CDR3 is 15 residues long. The CDR3 region has the DNA TGTGCCAGCACCCTCCACGGAGCTTCTAACTATGGCTACACCTTC. It is translated as CASTLHGASNYGYTF.

This chain links TRBV7-9 with TRBJ2-7; perhaps TRBD2 as D (5 bases). The V gene's germline CDR1 is SEHNR and CDR2 FQNEAQ (reference sequence). Trimming took 5 bases from V and 7 from J, leaving 15 bases between them. CDR3 length: 13 amino acids. This chain's CDR3 is CASSARTTGEQYF. The CDR3 DNA is TGTGCCAGCAGCGCCCGGACGACGGGGGAGCAGTACTTC.

This chain connects TRBV6-5 to TRBJ2-7, with a weak D call TRBD1 (6 bases). Deletions cut 9 bases from V and 0 bases from J, with 15 bases between. CDR3 size: 14 residues. Looked up from germline, CDR1 is MNHEY and CDR2 is SVGAGI. The CDR3 region is CASRPDRLSYEQYF. CDR3 coding DNA: TGTGCCAGTCGTCCGGACAGACTCTCCTACGAGCAGTACTTC.

The chain combines TRBV7-9 with TRBJ2-1, with TRBD2 identical over 8 bases. The CDR3 length is 15 residues. The J segment lost 9 bases and the V segment lost 1 base, leaving 8 bases of the junction unmatched. The germline gives CDR1 SEHNR, CDR2 FQNEAQ (reference sequence). The CDR3 coding sequence is TGTGCCAGCAGCTTAGAAGCGGGAGCGTTCTCTGAGCAGTTCTTC. Protein sequence: CASSLEAGAFSEQFF.

This sequence joins TRBV9 and TRBJ1-4, with D unclear. The CDR3 covers 14 residues. Germline V gene lookup returns CDR1 SGDLS and CDR2 YYNGEE. Trimming stripped 4 bases from V and 8 bases from J, with 15 bases between. The DNA of the CDR3 is TGTGCCAGCAGCTTGTCCAGGTCTTTCGAAAAACTGTTTTTT. This sequence encodes CASSLSRSFEKLFF.

The gene calls are TRBV6-6 and TRBJ2-7, with D tentatively TRBD2 (5 bases). V shed 2 bases and J shed 7 bases, with 6 bases lying between them. Per the germline V gene, CDR1 is MNHNY and CDR2 is SVGAGI (reference sequence). The CDR3 loop spans 11 amino acids. CDR3 sequence (DNA): TGTGCCAGCAGTTACAGGACTGAGCAGTACTTC. It codes for CASSYRTEQYF.